This T cell receptor beta chain was identified during a study of identical twins. Overall study findings and caveats: In zero-insertion analyses, partial confounding could arise from invariant MAIT and iNKT cells.

MiXCR was run by TCRdb on the 5' RACE reads, yielding one entry per CDR3 protein. The sample includes about 530,000 distinct CDR3 sequences, about 20% of them seen just once. This clonotype was observed a few times. Antigen: not known. Deletions cut 5 bases from V and 0 bases from J, with 8 bases between. The CDR3 covers 14 residues. The V gene's germline CDR1 is SNHLY and CDR2 FYNNEI. A further study also used this sample, focusing on yellow fever vaccine responses in identical twins. That report adds: Reported findings indicate that twins' vaccine T cell responses seemed partially convergent, partially personalized.

J is TRBJ2-4 and V is TRBV2; D is ambiguous. The sample consisted of CD4+ T cells sorted from blood. This sequence was found in a woman aged 18-30 years in good health. The CDR3 spells CASSQTVAKNIQYF. The DNA for the CDR3 is TGTGCCAGCAGTCAGACGGTAGCCAAAAACATTCAGTACTTC.